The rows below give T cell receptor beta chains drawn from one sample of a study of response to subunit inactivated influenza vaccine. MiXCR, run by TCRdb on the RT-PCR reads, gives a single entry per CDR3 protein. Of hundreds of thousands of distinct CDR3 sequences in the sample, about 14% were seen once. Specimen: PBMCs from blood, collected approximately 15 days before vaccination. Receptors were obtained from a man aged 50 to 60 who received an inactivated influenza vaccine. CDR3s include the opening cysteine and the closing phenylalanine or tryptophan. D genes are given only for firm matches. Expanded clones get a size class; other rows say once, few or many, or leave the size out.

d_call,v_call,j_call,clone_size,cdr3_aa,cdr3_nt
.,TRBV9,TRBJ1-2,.,CASSVDMGRSYGYTF,TGTGCCAGCAGCGTAGACATGGGACGGAGCTATGGCTACACCTTC
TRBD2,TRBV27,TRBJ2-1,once,CASSLLVAGGPHEQFF,TGTGCCAGCAGTTTACTGGTAGCGGGAGGGCCGCATGAGCAGTTCTTC
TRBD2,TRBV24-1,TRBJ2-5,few,CATSGASGRRSETQYF,TGTGCCACCAGTGGCGCTAGCGGGAGGAGGTCGGAGACCCAGTACTTC
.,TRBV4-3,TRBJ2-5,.,CASSQEGWGQETQYF,TGCGCCAGCAGCCAAGAGGGTTGGGGACAAGAGACCCAGTACTTC
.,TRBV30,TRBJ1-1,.,CAWTTGMGDTEAFF,TGTGCCTGGACCACAGGGATGGGGGACACTGAAGCTTTCTTT
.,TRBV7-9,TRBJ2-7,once,CASSSGQNLPYEQYF,TGTGCCAGCAGCTCCGGACAGAACCTTCCCTACGAGCAGTACTTC
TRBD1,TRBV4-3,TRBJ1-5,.,CASSQENRGGQPQHF,TGCGCCAGCAGCCAAGAGAACAGGGGAGGGCAGCCCCAGCATTTT
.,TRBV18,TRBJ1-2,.,CASSPADSNYGYTF,TGTGCCAGCTCACCTGCAGACAGTAACTATGGCTACACCTTC
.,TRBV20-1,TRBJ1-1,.,CSAGKGGSRTEAFF,TGCAGTGCTGGAAAAGGAGGGTCAAGGACTGAAGCTTTCTTT
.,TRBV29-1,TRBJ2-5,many,CSVGGAEETQYF,TGCAGCGTTGGGGGGGCTGAGGAGACCCAGTACTTC
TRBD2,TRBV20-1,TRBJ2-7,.,CSATGLAGDRQYF,TGCAGTGCTACTGGACTAGCGGGTGACAGGCAGTACTTC
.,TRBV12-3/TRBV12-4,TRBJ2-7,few,CASSFRANSYEQYF,TGTGCCAGCAGTTTTAGGGCGAACTCCTACGAGCAGTACTTC
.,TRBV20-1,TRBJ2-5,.,CSARQNQETQYF,TGCAGTGCTAGACAGAACCAAGAGACCCAGTACTTC
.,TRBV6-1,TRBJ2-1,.,CASADGALEQFF,TGTGCCAGCGCTGACGGGGCTCTTGAGCAGTTCTTC
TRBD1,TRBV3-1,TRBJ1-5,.,CASSSTGGAQPQHF,TGTGCCAGCAGCAGCACAGGGGGTGCTCAGCCCCAGCATTTT
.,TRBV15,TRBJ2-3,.,CATSRDRDVSTDTQYF,TGTGCCACCAGCAGAGACCGGGACGTGAGCACAGATACGCAGTATTTT
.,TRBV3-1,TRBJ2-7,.,CASSNRGGDNEQYF,TGTGCCAGCAGCAATCGAGGAGGGGATAACGAGCAGTACTTC
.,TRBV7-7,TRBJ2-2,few,CASSLGLGSPKELFF,TGTGCTAGCAGCTTAGGTTTGGGGTCCCCCAAGGAGCTGTTTTTT
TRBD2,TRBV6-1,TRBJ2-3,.,CASTRGYLAALRGDTQYF,TGTGCCAGCACCCGGGGGTATCTAGCGGCCCTCCGGGGCGATACGCAGTATTTT
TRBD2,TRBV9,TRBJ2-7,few,CASSESGGLAGYEQYF,TGTGCCAGCAGCGAGAGTGGGGGACTAGCGGGCTACGAGCAGTACTTC
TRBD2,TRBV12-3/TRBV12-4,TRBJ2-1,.,CASSASLGGNNEQFF,TGTGCCAGCAGCGCGTCCCTGGGGGGGAACAATGAGCAGTTCTTC
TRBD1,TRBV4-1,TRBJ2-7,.,CASSKGGGQGSYEQYF,TGCGCCAGCAGCAAGGGGGGCGGACAGGGGTCCTACGAGCAGTACTTC
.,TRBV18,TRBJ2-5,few,CASSPPTAVADETQYF,TGTGCCAGCTCACCACCTACCGCGGTGGCAGATGAGACCCAGTACTTC
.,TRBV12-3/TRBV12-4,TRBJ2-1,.,CASSFLAGNQFF,TGTGCCAGCAGTTTTTTGGCGGGAAATCAGTTCTTC
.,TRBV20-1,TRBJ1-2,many,CSASTRQTQTF,TGCAGTGCTAGTACCCGACAGACTCAGACCTTC
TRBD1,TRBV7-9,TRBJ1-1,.,CASSHPRTGLGSEAFF,TGTGCCAGCAGCCACCCACGGACAGGGTTGGGGTCTGAAGCTTTCTTT
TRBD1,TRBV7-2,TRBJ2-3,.,CASSFTGGWADTQYF,TGTGCCAGCAGCTTCACAGGGGGTTGGGCAGATACGCAGTATTTT
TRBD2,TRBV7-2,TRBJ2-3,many,CASSPSGGAGTDTQYF,TGTGCCAGCAGCCCTAGCGGGGGGGCTGGCACAGATACGCAGTATTTT
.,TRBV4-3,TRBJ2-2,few,CASSQDIGTGELFF,TGCGCCAGCAGCCAAGATATTGGAACCGGGGAGCTGTTTTTT
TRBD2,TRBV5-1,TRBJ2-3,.,CASSGTSGSSGDTQYF,TGCGCCAGCAGCGGGACTAGCGGGAGCTCGGGAGATACGCAGTATTTT
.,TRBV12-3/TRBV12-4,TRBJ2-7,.,CASSRSGSYEQYF,TGTGCCAGCAGTCGTAGCGGCTCCTACGAGCAGTACTTC
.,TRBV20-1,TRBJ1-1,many,CSAMENTEAFF,TGCAGTGCTATGGAGAACACTGAAGCTTTCTTT
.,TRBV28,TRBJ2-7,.,CASSSTGFVTYEQYF,TGTGCCAGCAGTAGCACAGGGTTCGTTACCTACGAGCAGTACTTC
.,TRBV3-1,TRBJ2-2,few,CASSQSANTGELFF,TGTGCCAGCAGCCAATCAGCGAACACCGGGGAGCTGTTTTTT
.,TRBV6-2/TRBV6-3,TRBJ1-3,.,CASSSLANTIYF,TGTGCCAGCAGCTCTCTTGCCAACACCATATATTTT
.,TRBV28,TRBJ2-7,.,CASSTSGTGNYEQYF,TGTGCCAGCAGTACCTCCGGGACGGGAAATTACGAGCAGTACTTC
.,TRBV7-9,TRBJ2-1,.,CASSLGQLASYNEQFF,TGTGCCAGCAGCTTAGGACAGTTAGCATCCTACAATGAGCAGTTCTTC
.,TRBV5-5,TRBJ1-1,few,CASSLLGTTGTEAFF,TGTGCCAGCAGCTTGTTAGGGACAACGGGTACTGAAGCTTTCTTT
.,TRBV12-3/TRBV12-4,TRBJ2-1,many,CASSLDRSYNEQFF,TGTGCCAGCAGTTTAGACAGGTCCTACAATGAGCAGTTCTTC
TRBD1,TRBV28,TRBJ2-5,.,CASSWDRGLEETQYF,TGTGCCAGCAGTTGGGACAGGGGGCTGGAGGAGACCCAGTACTTC
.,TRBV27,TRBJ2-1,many,CASSSVTGAGGYNEQFF,TGTGCCAGCAGTTCAGTAACCGGGGCTGGGGGTTACAATGAGCAGTTCTTC
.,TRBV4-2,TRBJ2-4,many,CASSQDGVAKNIQYF,TGTGCCAGCAGCCAAGATGGGGTAGCCAAAAACATTCAGTACTTC
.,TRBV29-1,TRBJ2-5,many,CSVDLVPETQYF,TGCAGCGTTGATTTGGTTCCCGAGACCCAGTACTTC
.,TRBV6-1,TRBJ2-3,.,CASSLRIPSTDTQYF,TGTGCCAGCAGCCTACGAATCCCGAGCACAGATACGCAGTATTTT
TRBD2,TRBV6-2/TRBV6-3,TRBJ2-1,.,CASSYLASGYNEQFF,TGTGCCAGCAGTTACTTGGCTAGCGGTTACAATGAGCAGTTCTTC
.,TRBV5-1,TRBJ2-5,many,CASSFGTTQETQYF,TGCGCCAGCAGCTTCGGGACAACCCAAGAGACCCAGTACTTC